This record concerns one TCR beta chain sequence. Antigen unknown. Trimming removed 4 bases from V and 4 bases from J, with 16 bases in between. Per the germline V gene, CDR1 is MGHDK and CDR2 is SYGVNS. The CDR3 spans 15 residues. Profiling relied on immunoSEQ multiplex PCR, and the TCRdb table lists in-frame clones only, not all of them. The sample yields about 120,000 clones, nearly 90% seen once. The data belong to a study of cytomegalovirus exposure and HLA in healthy donors. General study points: Many donors carried some public TCRs, although rarity characterized most TCR sequences. First-cohort TCR clusters were later found to tend to co-occur in the approximately 120 validation repertoires. The CMV antigen specificity of a few CMV-associated chains was confirmed through in vitro analysis. The study flagged roughly 150 TCR beta chains as cytomegalovirus-associated.

This clonotype originated in a woman aged 18-29 years in good health and CMV-seronegative. The sequenced material came from PBMCs. This chain uses TRBV25-1 with TRBJ2-5, with a weak D call TRBD1 (5 bases). CDR3 DNA: TGTGCCAGCAGTGCACCTGGGCCAGGGCTAGAGACCCAGTACTTC. Its translation is CASSAPGPGLETQYF.